Listed here are 5 T cell receptor beta chains from one sample, sequenced in a study of somatic mutations in cytotoxic T cells in rheumatoid arthritis. Sequencing used immunoSEQ multiplex PCR; TCRdb keeps in-frame clones, though not all of them. This sample has 15,000 to 20,000 clones, with more than 75% found just once. Sequencing used CD8+ T cells sorted from blood. All receptors come from an adult with rheumatoid arthritis.

By proportion, this clone is medium-sized. CDR3 DNA sequence: TGTGCCAGCACCCCTGACTCCAGCCAAGAGACCCAGTACTTC. As protein: CASTPDSSQETQYF. This chain uses TRBV28 with TRBJ2-5, with no clear D. Germline CDR1 reads MDHEN; CDR2 reads SYDVKM. V gave up 7 bases and J gave up 1 base, with 13 bases separating them. This CDR3 region has 14 residues.

The chain is built from TRBV7-9 and TRBJ2-7; D call uncertain. V was pared by 3 bases and J by 0 bases, with 15 bases between. The germline gives CDR1 SEHNR, CDR2 FQNEAQ (reference sequence). The CDR3 totals 16 residues. CDR3 amino acids: CASSFGRTESSYEQYF. The CDR3 region has the DNA TGTGCCAGCAGCTTTGGAAGGACGGAAAGCTCCTACGAGCAGTACTTC.

This clone has more than one count but fewer than ten. V usage is TRBV7-9 and J usage is TRBJ1-2, with TRBD1 identical over 9 bases. Unmatched junction bases numbered 7, after V lost 5 bases and J lost 6 bases. The CDR3 extends over 14 amino acids. The germline V gene has CDR1 SEHNR and CDR2 FQNEAQ (reference sequence). CDR3 bases: TGTGCCAGCAGCGCACAGGGGGCGCGCGATGGCTACACCTTC. The encoded protein is CASSAQGARDGYTF.

This clone is medium-sized (0.01 to 0.1%) within its sample. This chain uses TRBV7-9 with TRBJ1-3, with a tentative D call TRBD1 (6 bases). Germline lookup yields CDR1 SEHNR and CDR2 FQNEAQ (reference sequence). The CDR3 has 14 amino acids. Between the trimmed V and J ends, which lost 1 base and 4 bases, there was a span of 8 bases. The CDR3 is CASSLGTEGNTIYF. CDR3 nucleotide sequence: TGTGCCAGCAGCTTAGGGACAGAGGGAAACACCATATATTTT.

This chain uses TRBV15 with TRBJ1-2; TRBD1 matches at 9 bases. The CDR3 totals 16 residues. The germline gives CDR1 LNHNV, CDR2 YYDKDF (reference sequence). With 5 bases clipped from V and 3 bases from J, the junction kept 10 bases outside the gene matches. The CDR3 loop reads CATSFFGTGMYYGYTF. CDR3 DNA sequence: TGTGCCACCAGCTTTTTTGGGACAGGGATGTACTATGGCTACACCTTC. Full variable domain (outside the CDR3, taken from reference TRBV15 and TRBJ1-2): DAMVIQNPRYQVTQFGKPVTLSCSQTLNHNVMYWYQQKSSQAPKLLFHYYDKDFNNEADTPDNFQSRRPNTSFCFLDIRSPGLGDTAMYLCATSFFGTGMYYGYTFGSGTRLTVV.